Sequencing of this T cell receptor (beta chain) was carried out in a study of control samples from healthy donors and cancer patients. The CDR3 extends over 14 amino acids. V lost 6 bases and J lost 2, with 13 bases in between. Germline loops: CDR1 MNHEY, CDR2 SVGAGI. Clones were read by immunoSEQ multiplex PCR, and TCRdb kept only the in-frame ones, dropping some. The table has about 150,000 clones, about 93% seen once; the top ten hold 2% to 2.5%. This chain uses TRBV6-5 with TRBJ2-5; D remains ambiguous. What was sequenced was blood. The sequence came from a man in his fifties or sixties in good health. The CDR3: CASSSPWAQETQYF. The CDR3 bases are TGTGCCAGCAGCTCCCCATGGGCTCAAGAGACCCAGTACTTC.